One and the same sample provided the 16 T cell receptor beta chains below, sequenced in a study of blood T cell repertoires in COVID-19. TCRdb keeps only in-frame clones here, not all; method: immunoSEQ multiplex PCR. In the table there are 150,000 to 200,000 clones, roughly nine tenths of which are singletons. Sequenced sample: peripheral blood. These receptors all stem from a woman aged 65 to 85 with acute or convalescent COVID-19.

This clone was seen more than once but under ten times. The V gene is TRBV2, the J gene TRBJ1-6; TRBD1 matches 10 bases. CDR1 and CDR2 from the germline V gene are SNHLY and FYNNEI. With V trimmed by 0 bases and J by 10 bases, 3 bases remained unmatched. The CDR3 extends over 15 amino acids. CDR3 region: CASSEAWTGGSPLHF. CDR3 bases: TGTGCCAGCAGTGAAGCGTGGACAGGGGGATCACCCCTCCACTTT.

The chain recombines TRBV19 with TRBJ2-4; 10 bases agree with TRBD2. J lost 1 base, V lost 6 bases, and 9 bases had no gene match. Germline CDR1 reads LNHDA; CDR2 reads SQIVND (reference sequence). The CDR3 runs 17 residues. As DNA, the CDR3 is TGTGCCAGTAGAACAGCGGGAGGGCGCGGGGCCAAAAACATTCAGTACTTC. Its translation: CASRTAGGRGAKNIQYF.

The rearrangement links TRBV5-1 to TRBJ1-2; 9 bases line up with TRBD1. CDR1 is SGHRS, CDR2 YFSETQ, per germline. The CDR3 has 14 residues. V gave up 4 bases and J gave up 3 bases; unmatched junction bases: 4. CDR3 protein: CASSQRTGDYGYTF. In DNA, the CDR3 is TGCGCCAGCAGCCAGAGGACAGGGGACTATGGCTACACCTTC.

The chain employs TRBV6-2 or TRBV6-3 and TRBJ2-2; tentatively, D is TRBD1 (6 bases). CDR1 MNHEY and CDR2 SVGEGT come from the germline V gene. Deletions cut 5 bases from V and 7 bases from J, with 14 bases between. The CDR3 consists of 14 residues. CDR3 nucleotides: TGTGCCAGCAGTACCAGGGGTTATGGCGGGGAGCTGTTTTTT. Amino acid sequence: CASSTRGYGGELFF.

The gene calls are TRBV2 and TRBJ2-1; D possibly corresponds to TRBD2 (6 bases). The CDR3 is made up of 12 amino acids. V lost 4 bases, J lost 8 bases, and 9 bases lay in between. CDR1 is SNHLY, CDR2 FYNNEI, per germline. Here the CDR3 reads CASSGASDEQFF. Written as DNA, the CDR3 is TGTGCCAGCAGTGGAGCTAGCGATGAGCAGTTCTTC.

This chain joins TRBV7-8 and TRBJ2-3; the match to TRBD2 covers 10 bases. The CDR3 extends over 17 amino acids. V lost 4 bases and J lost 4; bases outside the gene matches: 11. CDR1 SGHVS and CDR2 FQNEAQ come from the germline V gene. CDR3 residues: CASSWGGGLAVADTQYF. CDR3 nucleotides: TGTGCCAGCAGCTGGGGGGGTGGACTAGCGGTAGCAGATACGCAGTATTTT.

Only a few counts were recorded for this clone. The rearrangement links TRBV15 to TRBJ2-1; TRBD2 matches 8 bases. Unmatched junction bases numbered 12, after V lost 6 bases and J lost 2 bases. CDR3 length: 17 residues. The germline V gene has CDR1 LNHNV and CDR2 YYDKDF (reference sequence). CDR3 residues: CATRDKNKLAAYNEQFF. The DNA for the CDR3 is TGTGCCACCAGAGACAAGAATAAACTAGCGGCCTACAATGAGCAGTTCTTC. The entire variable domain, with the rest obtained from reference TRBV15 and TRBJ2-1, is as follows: DAMVIQNPRYQVTQFGKPVTLSCSQTLNHNVMYWYQQKSSQAPKLLFHYYDKDFNNEADTPDNFQSRRPNTSFCFLDIRSPGLGDTAMYLCATRDKNKLAAYNEQFFGPGTRLTVL.

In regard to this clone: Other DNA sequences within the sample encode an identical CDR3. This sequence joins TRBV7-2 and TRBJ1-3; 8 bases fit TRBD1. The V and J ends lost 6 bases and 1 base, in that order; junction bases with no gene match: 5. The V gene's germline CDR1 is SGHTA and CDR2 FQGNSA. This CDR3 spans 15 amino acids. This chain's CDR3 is CASSPRQGSGNTIYF. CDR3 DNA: TGTGCCAGCAGTCCCCGACAGGGGTCTGGAAACACCATATATTTT. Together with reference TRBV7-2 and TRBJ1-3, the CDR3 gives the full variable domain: GAGVSQSPSNKVTEKGKDVELRCDPISGHTALYWYRQSLGQGLEFLIYFQGNSAPDKSGLPSDRFSAERTGGSVSTLTIQRTQQEDSAVYLCASSPRQGSGNTIYFGEGSWLTVV.

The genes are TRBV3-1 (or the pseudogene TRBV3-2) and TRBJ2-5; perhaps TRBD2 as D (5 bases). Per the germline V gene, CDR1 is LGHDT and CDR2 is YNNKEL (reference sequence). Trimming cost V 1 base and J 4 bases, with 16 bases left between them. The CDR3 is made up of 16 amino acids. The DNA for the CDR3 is TGTGCCAGCAGCCAAGCCAGCGGAAGGCTGGGAGAGACCCAGTACTTC. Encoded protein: CASSQASGRLGETQYF.

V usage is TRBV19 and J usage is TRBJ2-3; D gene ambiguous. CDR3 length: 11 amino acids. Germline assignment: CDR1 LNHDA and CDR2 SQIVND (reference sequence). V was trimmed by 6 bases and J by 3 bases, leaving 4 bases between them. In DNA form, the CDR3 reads TGTGCCAGTAGGCGGACAGATACGCAGTATTTT. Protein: CASRRTDTQYF.

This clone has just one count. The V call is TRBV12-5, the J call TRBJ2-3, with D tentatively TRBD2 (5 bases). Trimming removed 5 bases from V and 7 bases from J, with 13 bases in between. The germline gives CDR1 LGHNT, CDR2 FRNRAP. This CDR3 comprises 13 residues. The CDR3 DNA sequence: TGTGCTAGTGGTCTCTCAGCGGCTTATACGCAGTATTTT. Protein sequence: CASGLSAAYTQYF. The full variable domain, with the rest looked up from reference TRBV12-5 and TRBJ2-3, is DARVTQTPRHKVTEMGQEVTMRCQPILGHNTVFWYRQTMMQGLELLAYFRNRAPLDDSGMPKDRFSAEMPDATLATLKIQPSEPRDSAVYFCASGLSAAYTQYFGPGTRLTVL.

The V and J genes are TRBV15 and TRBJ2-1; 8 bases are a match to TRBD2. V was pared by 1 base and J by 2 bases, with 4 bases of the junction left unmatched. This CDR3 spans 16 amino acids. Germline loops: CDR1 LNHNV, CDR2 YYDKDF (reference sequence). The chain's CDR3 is CATSRATSGTYNEQFF. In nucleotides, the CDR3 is TGTGCCACCAGCAGAGCCACTAGCGGTACCTACAATGAGCAGTTCTTC.

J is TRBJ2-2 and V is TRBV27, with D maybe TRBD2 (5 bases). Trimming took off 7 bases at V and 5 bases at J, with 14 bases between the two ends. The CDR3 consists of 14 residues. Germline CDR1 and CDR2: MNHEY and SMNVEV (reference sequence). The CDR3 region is CASTLHSGTGELFF. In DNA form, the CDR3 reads TGTGCCAGCACCCTTCACTCGGGGACCGGGGAGCTGTTTTTT.

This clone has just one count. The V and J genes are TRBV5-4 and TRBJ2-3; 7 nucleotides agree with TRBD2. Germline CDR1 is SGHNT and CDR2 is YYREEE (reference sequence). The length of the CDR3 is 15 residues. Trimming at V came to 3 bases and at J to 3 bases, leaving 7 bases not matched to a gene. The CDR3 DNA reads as TGTGCCAGCAGCTCCGAGGCGCGGGAGACAGATACGCAGTATTTT. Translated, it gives CASSSEARETDTQYF.

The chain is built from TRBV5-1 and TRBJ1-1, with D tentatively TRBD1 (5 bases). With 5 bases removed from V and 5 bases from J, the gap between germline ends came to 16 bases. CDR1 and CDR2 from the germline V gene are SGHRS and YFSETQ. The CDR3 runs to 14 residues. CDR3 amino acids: CASRTSPGRTEAFF. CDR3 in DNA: TGCGCCAGCAGGACCTCACCAGGGCGGACTGAAGCTTTCTTT. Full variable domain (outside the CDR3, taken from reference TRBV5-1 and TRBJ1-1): KAGVTQTPRYLIKTRGQQVTLSCSPISGHRSVSWYQQTPGQGLQFLFEYFSETQRNKGNFPGRFSGRQFSNSRSEMNVSTLELGDSALYLCASRTSPGRTEAFFGQGTRLTVV.

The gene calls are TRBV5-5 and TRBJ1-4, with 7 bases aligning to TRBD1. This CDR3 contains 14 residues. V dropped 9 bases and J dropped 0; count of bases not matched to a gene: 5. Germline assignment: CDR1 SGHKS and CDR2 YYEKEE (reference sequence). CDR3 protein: CATGQTTTNEKLFF. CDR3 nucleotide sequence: TGTGCCACGGGACAGACAACAACTAATGAAAAACTGTTTTTT.